A single sample is the source of the 15 T cell receptor beta chains below, sequenced in a study of blood T cells in healthy people across ages. The authors ran a second PCR of roughly 6 to 12 cycles using a sample-barcoded 5' primer and a J-beta primer mix. In TCRdb, the 5' RACE reads were re-called with MiXCR into one record per CDR3 protein. The sample carries about 1.8 million distinct CDR3 sequences, roughly 49% recorded once. Sequencing was carried out using blood. Receptor source: a woman aged 40 to 55 in good health.

V and J are TRBV2 and TRBJ1-5, with D maybe TRBD1 (5 bases). The V gene lost 7 bases and the J gene lost 2 bases, with 12 bases spanning the gap. The CDR3 extends over 14 amino acids. In germline, CDR1 is SNHLY, CDR2 FYNNEI. The CDR3 nucleotides are TGTGCCAGCAATACACTGGGGGGCAATCAGCCCCAGCATTTT. This sequence encodes CASNTLGGNQPQHF.

This clonotype was detected a few times. V is TRBV27 and J is TRBJ2-3; D ambiguous. In germline, CDR1 is MNHEY, CDR2 SMNVEV (reference sequence). The CDR3 spans 10 residues. Trimming removed 7 bases from V and 6 bases from J, with 5 bases in between. The CDR3 nucleotides are TGTGCCAGCAATGTGGATACGCAGTATTTT. Translating gives CASNVDTQYF.

This clonotype was seen only a few times. This chain uses TRBV29-1 with TRBJ2-7; 8 nucleotides line up with TRBD2. CDR3 length: 13 amino acids. J gave up 3 bases and V 5 bases, and 6 bases lay outside the gene matches. In germline, CDR1 is SQVTM, CDR2 ANQGSEA. CDR3 sequence (DNA): TGCAGCGTTCCCGGGAGGGGGGTCTACGAGCAGTACTTC. Amino acid sequence: CSVPGRGVYEQYF.

The J gene is TRBJ2-3, the V gene TRBV2, with 13 bases lining up with TRBD2. The CDR3 has 16 residues. Trimming cost V 11 bases and J 4 bases; bases outside gene matches: 12. Looked up from germline, CDR1 is SNHLY and CDR2 is FYNNEI. CDR3 residues: CAGRGTSGAPADTQYF. In nucleotides, the CDR3 is TGTGCCGGCCGCGGGACTAGCGGGGCCCCCGCAGATACGCAGTATTTT.

The chain uses TRBV9 and TRBJ2-7; TRBD2 agrees at 14 bases. Germline lookup yields CDR1 SGDLS and CDR2 YYNGEE. The CDR3 length is 15 residues. The J segment lost 12 bases and the V segment lost 0 bases, leaving 8 bases of the junction unmatched. The CDR3 loop is CASSVGLAGGETRYF. CDR3 DNA sequence: TGTGCCAGCAGCGTAGGACTAGCGGGAGGGGAGACCCGGTACTTC.

This clonotype has just one count. The rearrangement links TRBV6-4 to TRBJ1-4, with a tentative D call TRBD1 (5 bases). Germline CDR1 and CDR2: MRHNA and SNTAGT. This CDR3 is 16 amino acids long. Trimming stripped 2 bases from V and 8 bases from J, with 18 bases between. CDR3 in DNA: TGTGCCAGCAGTGACGTGGGTCAGGGAATAGAGGAAAAACTGTTTTTT. This translates into CASSDVGQGIEEKLFF.

This clonotype was seen a handful of times. This chain joins TRBV28 and TRBJ2-5; 9 bases map to TRBD1. The V segment lost 5 bases and the J segment 6 bases; nucleotides outside the gene matches: 10. In germline, CDR1 is MDHEN, CDR2 SYDVKM. The CDR3 has 15 amino acids. CDR3 DNA: TGTGCCAGCAGTCCCCGGGACAGGGTTACGAAGACCCAGTACTTC. Its translation: CASSPRDRVTKTQYF. The variable domain in full, completed from reference TRBV28 and TRBJ2-5, reads DVKVTQSSRYLVKRTGEKVFLECVQDMDHENMFWYRQDPGLGLRLIYFSYDVKMKEKGDIPEGYSVSREKKERFSLILESASTNQTSMYLCASSPRDRVTKTQYFGPGTRLLVL.

This clonotype was picked up a small number of times. In DNA form, the CDR3 reads TGTGCTAGTGGTTTGGTACTTGGCGAAGGAGAGACCCAGTACTTC. It yields the protein CASGLVLGEGETQYF. The chain links TRBV12-5 to TRBJ2-5, with D hard to call. The V gene's germline CDR1 is LGHNT and CDR2 FRNRAP. V lost 0 bases and J 4 bases, leaving 12 bases between the germline ends. This CDR3 is 15 amino acids long.

CDR3 protein: CATRGQGLETQYF. CDR3 coding DNA: TGTGCCACCAGGGGACAGGGCTTAGAGACCCAGTACTTC. The chain links TRBV24-1 to TRBJ2-5; 9 bases agree with TRBD1. The germline gives CDR1 KGHDR, CDR2 SFDVKD. The V gene end was trimmed by 7 bases and the J gene end by 4 bases; junction bases not matched to a gene: 3. CDR3 length: 13 amino acids.

The table lists this clonotype with a few counts. CDR3 sequence: CSARATNQETQYF. The CDR3 DNA sequence: TGCAGTGCTAGAGCGACTAACCAAGAGACCCAGTACTTC. This chain uses TRBV20-1 with TRBJ2-5, with D perhaps TRBD2 (5 bases). The CDR3 length is 13 residues. Trimming stripped 1 base from V and 0 bases from J, with 6 bases between. CDR1 is DFQATT, CDR2 SNEGSKA, per germline (reference sequence).

This clonotype appeared a few times. The gene calls are TRBV20-1 and TRBJ2-5, with D perhaps matching TRBD1 (5 bases). Trimming took off 3 bases at V and 5 bases at J, with 10 bases between the two ends. In germline, CDR1 is DFQATT, CDR2 SNEGSKA (reference sequence). The CDR3 loop spans 12 amino acids. The CDR3 region is CSARKGPETQYF. The CDR3 DNA sequence: TGCAGTGCTAGGAAGGGGCCGGAGACCCAGTACTTC.

This clonotype has only a few counts. The chain links TRBV7-2 to TRBJ2-3, with TRBD2 as a possible D gene (5 bases). V was clipped by 3 bases and J by 4 bases, with 11 bases between them. The CDR3 is 14 residues long. Germline V lookup: CDR1 SGHTA, CDR2 FQGNSA. The CDR3 loop is CASSFGPGADTQYF. The CDR3 DNA reads TGTGCCAGCAGCTTTGGCCCCGGGGCAGATACGCAGTATTTT.

This chain joins TRBV7-9 and TRBJ1-1; a weak D match, TRBD1 (6 bases). Per germline, CDR1 SEHNR and CDR2 FQNEAQ (reference sequence). The CDR3 extends over 12 amino acids. Trimming stripped 3 bases from V and 8 bases from J, with 10 bases between. The chain's CDR3 is CASSLGDREAFF. In nucleotides, the CDR3 is TGTGCCAGCAGCTTGGGAGACAGGGAAGCTTTCTTT.

The chain carries TRBV13 and TRBJ1-2; D is ambiguous. Germline-derived CDR1 and CDR2 are PRHDT and FYEKMQ (reference sequence). Trimming pared 2 bases from V and 4 bases from J, leaving 14 bases between. The CDR3 consists of 15 residues. CDR3: CASSLNTGIAYGYTF. The CDR3 DNA sequence: TGTGCCAGCAGCTTAAACACTGGCATAGCCTATGGCTACACCTTC. The full variable domain, its missing parts supplied by reference TRBV13 and TRBJ1-2, is AAGVIQSPRHLIKEKRETATLKCYPIPRHDTVYWYQQGPGQDPQFLISFYEKMQSDKGSIPDRFSAQQFSDYHSELNMSSLELGDSALYFCASSLNTGIAYGYTFGSGTRLTVV.

A few counts support this clonotype. V gene TRBV7-2 combines with J gene TRBJ2-3; D perhaps matches TRBD2 (7 bases). Germline V CDR1 and CDR2: SGHTA, FQGNSA. Trimming cost V 5 bases and J 0 bases, with 15 bases left between them. This CDR3 region has 16 residues. DNA for the CDR3: TGTGCCAGCAGCCCCTTGCGGGGGCGCAGCACAGATACGCAGTATTTT. It is translated as CASSPLRGRSTDTQYF.